These 5 T cell receptor beta chains were all obtained from the same sample, sequenced in a study of blood T cell repertoires in COVID-19 (dated by TCRdb to 2018 to 2021). Library preparation was by the immunoSEQ multiplex PCR assay. In its TCRdb copy, this immuneACCESS table keeps in-frame sequences only and misses some clones. Where compared with another copy, unresolved V genes explain less than half of these, and the others have no known cause. The sample records a few hundred thousand clones, roughly 90% of which are singletons. The ten top clones hold approximately 4% of the sample. The material sequenced was peripheral blood. Receptors originate from a woman between 45 and 65 years old with active or convalescent COVID-19.

The CDR3 loop reads CASSRSGSGGNEQFF. CDR3 DNA sequence: TGTGCCAGCAGCCGAAGCGGGAGCGGCGGGAATGAGCAGTTCTTC. The chain recombines TRBV7-9 with TRBJ2-1, with 8 positions matching TRBD2. The germline V gene has CDR1 SEHNR and CDR2 FQNEAQ (reference sequence). The CDR3 covers 15 residues. With V trimmed by 5 bases and J by 7 bases, 10 bases remained unmatched.

The J gene is TRBJ1-2, the V gene TRBV6-5, with 9 bases identical to TRBD1. The J segment lost 7 bases and the V segment lost 4 bases, leaving 1 base of the junction unmatched. The germline V gene encodes CDR1 MNHEY and CDR2 SVGAGI. This CDR3 has 12 residues. CDR3 nucleotide sequence: TGTGCCAGCAGTTTACAGGGGGCTGGCTACACCTTC. It specifies CASSLQGAGYTF.

The chain has TRBV7-2 and TRBJ2-1, with a weak D call TRBD2 (5 bases). Germline assignment: CDR1 SGHTA and CDR2 FQGNSA. CDR3 length: 16 amino acids. Trimming pared 1 base from V and 0 bases from J, leaving 10 bases between. CDR3 in DNA: TGTGCCAGCAGCTTAGTAGGACTTAGCTCCTACAATGAGCAGTTCTTC. It encodes CASSLVGLSSYNEQFF.

J is TRBJ2-7 and V is TRBV7-9; D might be TRBD1 (5 bases). Per the germline V gene, CDR1 is SEHNR and CDR2 is FQNEAQ (reference sequence). The ends were cut back, 5 bases at V and 0 bases at J, with 14 bases in the middle. The CDR3 spans 15 residues. CDR3 sequence (DNA): TGTGCCAGCAGCACTCGGACACTGAGCTCCTACGAGCAGTACTTC. It yields the protein CASSTRTLSSYEQYF.

J is TRBJ1-1 and V is TRBV5-4, with D perhaps matching TRBD1 (6 bases). Looked up from germline, CDR1 is SGHNT and CDR2 is YYREEE (reference sequence). Trimming removed 0 bases at V and 1 base at J, with 7 bases between. The CDR3 is made up of 14 amino acids. CDR3 in DNA: TGTGCCAGCAGCTTGGAACAGGGGAACACTGAAGCTTTCTTT. Protein sequence: CASSLEQGNTEAFF.